The rows below give T cell receptor beta chains drawn from one sample of a study of blood T cell repertoires in COVID-19. Clones were read by immunoSEQ multiplex PCR, and TCRdb kept only the in-frame ones, dropping some. The data hold 250,000 to 350,000 clones, with roughly 90% observed a single time. The specimen sequenced was peripheral blood. These receptors were obtained from a young woman with COVID-19, enrolled during active disease. Both conserved end residues are part of each CDR3. D genes are given only for firm matches. Clone sizes are given selectively: once, few, many, or a class where the clone is expanded.

V	J	size	D	CDR3	DNA
TRBV28	TRBJ2-3	.	TRBD1	CASSLPGTGVNTQYF	TGTGCCAGCAGTCTGCCCGGGACAGGGGTAAATACGCAGTATTTT
TRBV5-1	TRBJ1-5	.	.	CASSFLGDPTQPQHF	TGCGCCAGCAGCTTTTTAGGGGATCCCACTCAGCCCCAGCATTTT
TRBV19	TRBJ1-5	.	TRBD1	CASSLDRDQPQHF	TGTGCCAGTAGTTTGGACAGGGATCAGCCCCAGCATTTT
TRBV19	TRBJ1-5	.	TRBD1	CASRFTQGDQPQHF	TGTGCCAGTAGATTTACACAGGGGGATCAGCCCCAGCATTTT
TRBV19	TRBJ2-2	.	.	CASSMGDYTGELFF	TGTGCCAGTAGTATGGGGGACTACACCGGGGAGCTGTTTTTT
TRBV28	TRBJ2-1	.	TRBD1	CASSQPSDRDEQFF	TGTGCCAGCAGTCAACCGTCCGACAGGGATGAGCAGTTCTTC
TRBV2	TRBJ2-7	.	.	CASRKDVAADSRDF	TGTGCCAGCAGGAAAGACGTAGCGGCCGATTCGCGGGACTTC
TRBV28	TRBJ1-4	.	TRBD1	CASSLEGLGGFYEKLFF	TGTGCCAGCAGTTTAGAAGGGTTAGGGGGCTTTTATGAAAAACTGTTTTTT
TRBV6-4	TRBJ2-3	.	.	CASSEGRDGADTQYF	TGTGCCAGCAGTGAGGGGCGGGACGGGGCAGATACGCAGTATTTT
TRBV5-4	TRBJ1-4	few	.	CASSDRVTYSATNEKLFF	TGTGCCAGCAGCGACAGAGTGACGTATTCTGCAACTAATGAAAAACTGTTTTTT
TRBV5-6	TRBJ2-7	.	.	CASSSERGGGEQYF	TGTGCCAGCAGCTCGGAGCGTGGTGGAGGCGAGCAGTACTTC
TRBV6-5	TRBJ1-3	.	.	CASIPGSGNTIYF	TGTGCCAGCATACCAGGTTCTGGAAACACCATATATTTT
TRBV11-2	TRBJ1-1	once	.	CASSHRSRAREAFF	TGTGCCAGCAGTCATCGATCTCGCGCACGTGAAGCTTTCTTT
TRBV28	TRBJ1-4	.	TRBD1	CASSYRDRGQEKLFF	TGTGCCAGCAGTTACCGGGACAGGGGGCAAGAAAAACTGTTTTTT
TRBV15	TRBJ2-7	.	.	CATSSHLTGFDIGGQYF	TGTGCCACCAGCAGCCACCTAACAGGGTTTGATATTGGTGGGCAGTACTTC
TRBV15	TRBJ2-1	.	.	CATSRDLGLGNEQFF	TGTGCCACCAGCAGAGATCTGGGGCTCGGAAATGAGCAGTTCTTC
TRBV13	TRBJ2-7	.	TRBD1	CASSLSVDRGLLEQYF	TGTGCCAGCAGCTTATCCGTCGATAGGGGGCTGTTGGAGCAGTACTTC
TRBV24-1	TRBJ2-1	.	TRBD1	CATSDPPGQGHSNEQFF	TGTGCCACCAGTGATCCCCCGGGACAGGGTCACTCCAATGAGCAGTTCTTC
TRBV5-1	TRBJ2-5	.	TRBD2	CASSHGLAKETQYF	TGCGCCAGCAGCCATGGACTAGCCAAAGAGACCCAGTACTTC
TRBV5-1	TRBJ1-5	.	TRBD1	CASSRTGGRDQPQHF	TGCGCCAGCAGCCGGACAGGGGGCCGGGATCAGCCCCAGCATTTT
TRBV9	TRBJ2-2	.	.	CASSVQSTATGELFF	TGTGCCAGCAGCGTCCAGTCGACTGCCACCGGGGAGCTGTTTTTT
TRBV28	TRBJ1-5	.	.	CASSVYSNQPQHF	TGTGCCAGCAGTGTGTATAGCAATCAGCCCCAGCATTTT
TRBV5-1	TRBJ1-1	.	TRBD1	CASSLGTGGGTEAFF	TGCGCCAGCAGCTTGGGGACAGGGGGCGGCACTGAAGCTTTCTTT
TRBV27	TRBJ2-5	once	TRBD2	CASSNFGGGLETQYF	TGTGCCAGCAGTAACTTCGGGGGAGGGTTGGAGACCCAGTACTTC
TRBV28	TRBJ1-1	.	.	CASRRRGEGTEAFF	TGTGCCAGTAGACGTCGCGGGGAAGGGACTGAAGCTTTCTTT
TRBV5-8	TRBJ2-7	.	TRBD1	CASSWGQGYEQYF	TGTGCCAGCAGCTGGGGACAGGGGTACGAGCAGTACTTC
TRBV9	TRBJ2-5	.	.	CASSGVGGTQYF	TGTGCCAGCAGCGGGGTCGGGGGGACCCAGTACTTC
TRBV9	TRBJ1-2	.	TRBD1	CASSPTGTAPNYGYTF	TGTGCCAGCAGCCCCACCGGGACAGCCCCTAACTATGGCTACACCTTC
TRBV18	TRBJ1-1	.	TRBD1	CASSRERQGANTEAFF	TGTGCCAGCTCACGGGAACGACAGGGGGCGAACACTGAAGCTTTCTTT
TRBV6-5	TRBJ2-5	.	TRBD2	CASSYGGGTETQYF	TGTGCCAGCAGTTACGGGGGAGGGACCGAGACCCAGTACTTC
TRBV2	TRBJ2-1	.	TRBD2	CASSESGMLYNEQFF	TGTGCCAGCAGTGAAAGCGGGATGTTATACAATGAGCAGTTCTTC
TRBV28	TRBJ1-2	many	.	CASSLGWRGLNYTF	TGTGCCAGCAGTTTAGGGTGGAGGGGATTAAACTACACCTTC
TRBV27	TRBJ1-5	.	.	CASSYLGGSNQPQHF	TGTGCCAGCAGTTACCTTGGGGGGTCCAATCAGCCCCAGCATTTT
TRBV30	TRBJ2-1	.	.	CAGYGGDSYNEQFF	TGTGCGGGTTATGGAGGGGACTCCTACAATGAGCAGTTCTTC
TRBV19	TRBJ2-7	.	TRBD2	CASSIAGGYEQYF	TGTGCCAGTAGTATTGCGGGGGGCTACGAGCAGTACTTC